The clone carrying this T cell receptor beta chain was observed at least ten times. TCRdb passed the PCR reads through MiXCR, listing each CDR3 protein once. The table has 20,000 or so distinct CDR3 sequences, about a fifth seen once. The CDR3 runs to 14 residues. V lost 3 bases to trimming and J lost 7 bases, with 13 bases between them. CDR1 is MNHEY and CDR2 is SMNVEV in the germline V gene (reference sequence). The sample is drawn from a study of molecular identifiers for immune sequencing clone quantification. The chain recombines TRBV27 with TRBJ2-1; D call uncertain. Material for sequencing was naive CD8+ T cells from blood, with Jurkat cell RNA spiked in. Subset meaning: FACS-sorted CD8+CD4-CCR7+CD45RA+ naive T cells. The sequence came from a human donor in good health. Some libraries in this study had Jurkat cell RNA spiked in. The CDR3 loop is CASSFPGPRNEQFF. The CDR3 DNA is TGTGCCAGCAGTTTCCCCGGGCCGCGGAATGAGCAGTTCTTC.